This T cell receptor beta chain stems from a study of T cells expressing NK-cell markers. Each CDR3 protein gets one entry in TCRdb, which reprocessed the 5' RACE reads and gives no DNA. The table lists 450,000 to 600,000 distinct CDR3 sequences. This CDR3 comprises 17 residues. Germline CDR1 and CDR2: MNHEY and SVGEGT. The sequenced sample consisted of blood T cells: a sorted CD56 or NKG2C T cell subset, CD4+ or CD8+ T cells, or bulk PBMC T cells (not recorded which). The chain joins TRBV6-2 or TRBV6-3 to TRBJ2-5; absent DNA, TCRdb's TRBD1 call cannot be checked. The clonotype originates from a man between 18 and 29 years old in good health. The CDR3 spells CASSQGQRRVAEETQYF.